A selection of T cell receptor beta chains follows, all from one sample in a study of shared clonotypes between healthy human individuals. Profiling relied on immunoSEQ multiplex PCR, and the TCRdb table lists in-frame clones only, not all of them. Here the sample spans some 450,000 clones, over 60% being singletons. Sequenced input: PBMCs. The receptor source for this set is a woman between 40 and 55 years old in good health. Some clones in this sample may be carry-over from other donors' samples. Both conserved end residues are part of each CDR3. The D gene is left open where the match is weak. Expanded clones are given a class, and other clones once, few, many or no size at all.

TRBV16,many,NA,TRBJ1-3,CASSQNQGNTIYF,TGTGCCAGCAGCCAAAATCAGGGGAACACCATATATTTT
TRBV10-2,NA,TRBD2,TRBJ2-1,CASSEIAGAENEQFF,TGCGCCAGCAGTGAAATAGCGGGAGCGGAGAATGAGCAGTTCTTC
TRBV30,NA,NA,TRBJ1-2,CAWSQGNYGYTF,TGTGCCTGGAGTCAGGGGAACTATGGCTACACCTTC
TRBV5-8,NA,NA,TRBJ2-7,CASSLAGVAGQTYEQYF,TGTGCCAGCAGCTTGGCCGGAGTTGCGGGACAAACCTACGAGCAGTACTTC
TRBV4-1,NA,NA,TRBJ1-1,CASRSLGTGKGAFF,TGCGCCAGCAGGAGTTTAGGGACGGGGAAGGGAGCTTTCTTT
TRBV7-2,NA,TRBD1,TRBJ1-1,CASSSLGTANTEAFF,TGTGCCAGCAGCTCCCTCGGGACAGCCAACACTGAAGCTTTCTTT
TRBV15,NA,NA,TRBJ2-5,CATSRGANPPETQYF,TGTGCCACCAGCAGAGGGGCAAATCCTCCGGAGACCCAGTACTTC
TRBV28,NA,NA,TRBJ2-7,CASTPGPPGEQYF,TGTGCCAGCACCCCGGGCCCGCCTGGCGAGCAGTACTTC
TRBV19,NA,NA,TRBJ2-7,CASSPFVGGPTYEQYF,TGTGCCAGTAGTCCCTTCGTTGGCGGGCCTACCTACGAGCAGTACTTC
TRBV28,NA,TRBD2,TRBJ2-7,CAHQGLAGVGEQYF,TGTGCCCACCAGGGACTAGCGGGAGTTGGCGAGCAGTACTTC
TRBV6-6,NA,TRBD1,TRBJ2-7,CASRQDRTSDEQYF,TGTGCCAGCAGACAGGACAGGACCTCTGACGAGCAGTACTTC
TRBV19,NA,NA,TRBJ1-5,CASSIRGSNQPQHF,TGTGCCAGTAGTATACGGGGGAGCAATCAGCCCCAGCATTTT
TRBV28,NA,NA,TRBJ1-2,CAATGRNYGYTF,TGTGCCGCTACCGGCAGGAACTATGGCTACACCTTC
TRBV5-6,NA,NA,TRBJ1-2,CASNRSPNYGYTF,TGTGCCAGCAACCGATCTCCTAACTATGGCTACACCTTC
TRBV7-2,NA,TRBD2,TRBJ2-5,CASSPLAGGGQYF,TGTGCCAGCAGCCCGCTAGCGGGAGGCGGCCAGTACTTC
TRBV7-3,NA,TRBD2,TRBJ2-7,CASSLSRLAATSYEQYF,TGTGCCAGCAGCCTATCCAGACTAGCGGCTACCTCCTACGAGCAGTACTTC
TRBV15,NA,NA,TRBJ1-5,CATSRDGGNSYQPQHF,TGTGCCACCAGCAGAGATGGGGGGAATTCTTATCAGCCCCAGCATTTT
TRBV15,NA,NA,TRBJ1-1,CATSRDLGQWNTEAFF,TGTGCCACCAGCAGAGATCTCGGGCAGTGGAACACTGAAGCTTTCTTT
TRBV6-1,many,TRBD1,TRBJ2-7,CASREGTGGPREQYF,TGTGCCAGCAGGGAGGGGACAGGGGGCCCGCGGGAGCAGTACTTC
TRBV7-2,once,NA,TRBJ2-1,CASSSRTAYNEQFF,TGTGCCAGCAGCTCACGGACAGCCTACAATGAGCAGTTCTTC